A selection of T cell receptor beta chains follows, all from one sample in a study of identical twins. TCRdb recomputed calls from the 5' RACE reads with MiXCR, one row per CDR3 protein. The repertoire has a few hundred thousand distinct CDR3 sequences, approximately 10% of them found once; the top ten carry 2.5% to 3.5%. Another study also made use of these data, one on yellow fever vaccine responses in identical twins.

Sequencing was carried out using PBMCs. The receptors here all came from a woman aged 18-29 years in good health. The CDR3 runs from the conserved cysteine through the conserved F or W. A D gene is named only where the DNA matches it firmly. The listing skips clone size in some rows; elsewhere it reads once, few, many or a size class.

cdr3_aa: CASSFRNTGELFF
cdr3_nt: TGTGCCAGCAGTTTCCGGAACACCGGGGAGCTGTTTTTT
d_call: .
j_call: TRBJ2-2
cdr3_length: 13
v_call: TRBV12-3/TRBV12-4
clone_size: many

cdr3_aa: CASTPTSGGPDTQYF
cdr3_nt: TGTGCCAGCACACCGACTAGCGGGGGCCCAGATACGCAGTATTTT
d_call: TRBD2
j_call: TRBJ2-3
cdr3_length: 15
v_call: TRBV28
clone_size: .

cdr3_aa: CSVEFPGIYEQYF
cdr3_nt: TGCAGCGTGGAATTTCCCGGGATCTACGAGCAGTACTTC
d_call: .
j_call: TRBJ2-7
cdr3_length: 13
v_call: TRBV29-1
clone_size: many

cdr3_aa: CASSHRSQETQYF
cdr3_nt: TGTGCCAGCAGTCATAGGTCCCAAGAGACCCAGTACTTC
d_call: .
j_call: TRBJ2-5
cdr3_length: 13
v_call: TRBV27
clone_size: few

cdr3_aa: CASSPSSSGGKRDEQFF
cdr3_nt: TGTGCCAGCTCACCGTCTTCTAGCGGGGGGAAGAGGGATGAGCAGTTCTTC
d_call: TRBD2
j_call: TRBJ2-1
cdr3_length: 17
v_call: TRBV18
clone_size: many

cdr3_aa: CASSLAGILYTGELFF
cdr3_nt: TGTGCCAGCAGTTTAGCGGGGATACTGTACACCGGGGAGCTGTTTTTT
d_call: .
j_call: TRBJ2-2
cdr3_length: 16
v_call: TRBV12-3/TRBV12-4
clone_size: .

cdr3_aa: CASRIGLNTGELFF
cdr3_nt: TGTGCCAGCAGGATAGGGTTGAACACCGGGGAGCTGTTTTTT
d_call: .
j_call: TRBJ2-2
cdr3_length: 14
v_call: TRBV7-2
clone_size: many

cdr3_aa: CASSLVAGGRRQETQYF
cdr3_nt: TGTGCCAGCAGCTTAGTTGCGGGGGGGCGAAGGCAAGAGACCCAGTACTTC
d_call: TRBD2
j_call: TRBJ2-5
cdr3_length: 17
v_call: TRBV7-9
clone_size: .

cdr3_aa: CASSSNDRGADTQYF
cdr3_nt: TGTGCCAGCAGTTCAAATGACAGGGGTGCAGATACGCAGTATTTT
d_call: TRBD1
j_call: TRBJ2-3
cdr3_length: 15
v_call: TRBV28
clone_size: .

cdr3_aa: CASFRDEGYEQYF
cdr3_nt: TGTGCCAGTTTTCGGGACGAGGGCTACGAGCAGTACTTC
d_call: .
j_call: TRBJ2-7
cdr3_length: 13
v_call: TRBV2
clone_size: .

cdr3_aa: CASSTRQPRDYGYTF
cdr3_nt: TGTGCCAGTAGTACCCGACAGCCACGGGACTATGGCTACACCTTC
d_call: .
j_call: TRBJ1-2
cdr3_length: 15
v_call: TRBV19
clone_size: .

cdr3_aa: CASSEEGTGFYGYTF
cdr3_nt: TGTGCCAGCAGTGAAGAGGGGACAGGGTTCTATGGCTACACCTTC
d_call: TRBD1
j_call: TRBJ1-2
cdr3_length: 15
v_call: TRBV6-1
clone_size: many

cdr3_aa: CASTLGGNGETQYF
cdr3_nt: TGTGCCAGCACCTTGGGAGGAAATGGGGAGACCCAGTACTTC
d_call: .
j_call: TRBJ2-5
cdr3_length: 14
v_call: TRBV28
clone_size: many

cdr3_aa: CASSQDGASGVYNEQFF
cdr3_nt: TGTGCCAGCAGCCAAGATGGTGCAAGCGGGGTTTACAATGAGCAGTTCTTC
d_call: TRBD2
j_call: TRBJ2-1
cdr3_length: 17
v_call: TRBV4-2
clone_size: .

cdr3_aa: CASMVGDRDEVEQYF
cdr3_nt: TGTGCCAGCATGGTAGGGGACAGGGACGAAGTCGAGCAGTACTTC
d_call: TRBD1
j_call: TRBJ2-7
cdr3_length: 15
v_call: TRBV12-3/TRBV12-4
clone_size: many

cdr3_aa: CASSVKETQYF
cdr3_nt: TGTGCCAGCAGTGTCAAAGAGACCCAGTACTTC
d_call: .
j_call: TRBJ2-5
cdr3_length: 11
v_call: TRBV25-1
clone_size: many

cdr3_aa: CASSQGGGGFF
cdr3_nt: TGTGCCAGCAGCCAAGGAGGGGGCGGATTCTTC
d_call: TRBD1
j_call: TRBJ2-1
cdr3_length: 11
v_call: TRBV14
clone_size: .

cdr3_aa: CASSLGELINEKLFF
cdr3_nt: TGCGCCAGCAGCTTGGGGGAATTGATAAATGAAAAACTGTTTTTT
d_call: .
j_call: TRBJ1-4
cdr3_length: 15
v_call: TRBV5-1
clone_size: many

cdr3_aa: CASSYSGTSGVQFF
cdr3_nt: TGTGCCAGCAGTTACTCGGGGACTAGCGGGGTGCAGTTCTTC
d_call: TRBD2
j_call: TRBJ2-1
cdr3_length: 14
v_call: TRBV6-5
clone_size: few

cdr3_aa: CSALSGSSYGYTF
cdr3_nt: TGCAGTGCCCTCTCCGGCAGTAGTTATGGCTACACCTTC
d_call: .
j_call: TRBJ1-2
cdr3_length: 13
v_call: TRBV20-1
clone_size: many

cdr3_aa: CASSPGRYSGNTIYF
cdr3_nt: TGTGCCAGCAGCCCTGGACGGTACTCTGGAAACACCATATATTTT
d_call: .
j_call: TRBJ1-3
cdr3_length: 15
v_call: TRBV3-1
clone_size: .

cdr3_aa: CASSVVQLHTEAFF
cdr3_nt: TGTGCCAGCAGCGTAGTACAGTTACACACTGAAGCTTTCTTT
d_call: .
j_call: TRBJ1-1
cdr3_length: 14
v_call: TRBV9
clone_size: .

cdr3_aa: CASALLHGVLGGEQFF
cdr3_nt: TGTGCCAGCGCACTACTCCACGGGGTTTTGGGGGGTGAGCAGTTCTTC
d_call: .
j_call: TRBJ2-1
cdr3_length: 16
v_call: TRBV7-2
clone_size: few

cdr3_aa: CASRDSTFSYEQYF
cdr3_nt: TGTGCCAGCAGGGACAGCACGTTCTCCTACGAGCAGTACTTC
d_call: .
j_call: TRBJ2-7
cdr3_length: 14
v_call: TRBV12-3/TRBV12-4
clone_size: many

cdr3_aa: CASSFIGTGGNEKLFF
cdr3_nt: TGCGCCAGCAGCTTTATAGGAACAGGGGGAAATGAAAAACTGTTTTTT
d_call: TRBD1
j_call: TRBJ1-4
cdr3_length: 16
v_call: TRBV5-1
clone_size: .

cdr3_aa: CASNRVAAPLLQPQHF
cdr3_nt: TGTGCCAGCAATAGGGTTGCAGCGCCTCTCCTTCAGCCCCAGCATTTT
d_call: .
j_call: TRBJ1-5
cdr3_length: 16
v_call: TRBV7-4
clone_size: .

cdr3_aa: CASSLGSGTNNEQFF
cdr3_nt: TGTGCCAGCAGTTTGGGTAGCGGTACAAACAATGAGCAGTTCTTC
d_call: .
j_call: TRBJ2-1
cdr3_length: 15
v_call: TRBV12-3/TRBV12-4
clone_size: many

cdr3_aa: CASTLSRGTGTNNEQFF
cdr3_nt: TGTGCCAGCACTCTCAGCAGGGGAACCGGGACCAACAATGAGCAGTTCTTC
d_call: .
j_call: TRBJ2-1
cdr3_length: 17
v_call: TRBV25-1
clone_size: .

cdr3_aa: CSVELDRGPETQYF
cdr3_nt: TGCAGCGTTGAGTTGGACAGGGGTCCAGAGACCCAGTACTTC
d_call: TRBD1
j_call: TRBJ2-5
cdr3_length: 14
v_call: TRBV29-1
clone_size: few

cdr3_aa: CSVGSRGRASNNEQFF
cdr3_nt: TGCAGCGTTGGAAGTCGGGGGAGGGCCTCGAACAATGAGCAGTTCTTC
d_call: TRBD2
j_call: TRBJ2-1
cdr3_length: 16
v_call: TRBV29-1
clone_size: few

cdr3_aa: CASLGLNSYNEQFF
cdr3_nt: TGTGCCAGCCTCGGCCTGAATTCCTACAATGAGCAGTTCTTC
d_call: .
j_call: TRBJ2-1
cdr3_length: 14
v_call: TRBV7-2
clone_size: .

cdr3_aa: CASSVGRTYTDTQYF
cdr3_nt: TGTGCCAGCAGCGTGGGGAGGACTTACACAGATACGCAGTATTTT
d_call: .
j_call: TRBJ2-3
cdr3_length: 15
v_call: TRBV7-2
clone_size: .

cdr3_aa: CASSPLGDSNYGYTF
cdr3_nt: TGTGCCAGCTCACCACTAGGGGATTCTAACTATGGCTACACCTTC
d_call: .
j_call: TRBJ1-2
cdr3_length: 15
v_call: TRBV18
clone_size: many

cdr3_aa: CASSPRDRVEIEQYF
cdr3_nt: TGTGCCAGCTCACCCCGGGACAGGGTAGAGATCGAGCAGTACTTC
d_call: TRBD1
j_call: TRBJ2-7
cdr3_length: 15
v_call: TRBV18
clone_size: few

cdr3_aa: CASSEGGSQPQHF
cdr3_nt: TGCGCCAGCTCTGAGGGGGGGAGTCAGCCCCAGCATTTT
d_call: .
j_call: TRBJ1-5
cdr3_length: 13
v_call: TRBV5-1
clone_size: many

cdr3_aa: CASSPRVVDTQYF
cdr3_nt: TGTGCCAGCAGTCCCAGGGTTGTAGATACGCAGTATTTT
d_call: .
j_call: TRBJ2-3
cdr3_length: 13
v_call: TRBV6-1
clone_size: few

cdr3_aa: CATGTSGGNTGELFF
cdr3_nt: TGTGCCACCGGGACTAGCGGGGGGAACACCGGGGAGCTGTTTTTT
d_call: .
j_call: TRBJ2-2
cdr3_length: 15
v_call: TRBV21-1
clone_size: few

cdr3_aa: CAWRTSGTNNEQFF
cdr3_nt: TGTGCCTGGCGGACTAGCGGGACTAACAATGAGCAGTTCTTC
d_call: TRBD2
j_call: TRBJ2-1
cdr3_length: 14
v_call: TRBV30
clone_size: .

cdr3_aa: CASSHPDRPYEQYF
cdr3_nt: TGTGCCAGCAGCCACCCAGACAGGCCCTACGAGCAGTACTTC
d_call: .
j_call: TRBJ2-7
cdr3_length: 14
v_call: TRBV7-9
clone_size: few

cdr3_aa: CASSTGDSPSGYTQYF
cdr3_nt: TGTGCCAGCAGTACTGGGGACTCCCCCAGTGGATATACGCAGTATTTT
d_call: .
j_call: TRBJ2-3
cdr3_length: 16
v_call: TRBV12-3/TRBV12-4
clone_size: few

cdr3_aa: CSALNAGPRLAGGLNEQFF
cdr3_nt: TGCAGTGCTCTGAATGCCGGACCCAGACTAGCGGGAGGTCTAAATGAGCAGTTCTTC
d_call: TRBD2
j_call: TRBJ2-1
cdr3_length: 19
v_call: TRBV20-1
clone_size: .

cdr3_aa: CASALGQGLGEQFF
cdr3_nt: TGTGCTAGTGCCCTTGGGCAGGGGTTGGGTGAGCAGTTCTTC
d_call: .
j_call: TRBJ2-1
cdr3_length: 14
v_call: TRBV12-5
clone_size: .

cdr3_aa: CSVLTGGGYEQYF
cdr3_nt: TGCAGCGTTTTGACAGGGGGCGGGTACGAGCAGTACTTC
d_call: TRBD1
j_call: TRBJ2-7
cdr3_length: 13
v_call: TRBV29-1
clone_size: few

cdr3_aa: CASSPSGQGLGNEQFF
cdr3_nt: TGTGCCAGCAGTCCTTCGGGACAGGGATTAGGGAATGAGCAGTTCTTC
d_call: TRBD1
j_call: TRBJ2-1
cdr3_length: 16
v_call: TRBV12-3/TRBV12-4
clone_size: .

cdr3_aa: CASSFGGGAPDTQYF
cdr3_nt: TGCGCCAGCAGCTTCGGCGGGGGGGCCCCAGATACGCAGTATTTT
d_call: TRBD2
j_call: TRBJ2-3
cdr3_length: 15
v_call: TRBV7-2
clone_size: few